The 19 T cell receptor beta chains given below trace back to one sample, sequenced in a study of blood T cells in healthy people across ages (dated by TCRdb to the mid-2010s). The receptor library was made with 5' RACE. Sequenced using an Illumina HiSeq 2500. The second PCR ran for roughly 6 to 11 cycles and used a J-beta primer mix along with a sample-barcoded 5' primer. Using fastp at Q25 and MiXCR, TCRdb reprocessed the public reads and kept productive beta chains. Entries are consolidated by CDR3 protein sequence, retaining the most common genes and DNA. The sample profile shows some 1.6 million distinct CDR3 sequences; roughly a third of them were found once. Together, the top ten hold 11% of the sample. The specimen sequenced was blood. These receptors were taken from a woman aged 25 to 39 in good health.

This clonotype was detected only once. With a much larger clone just one base away, this may be a read error. This sequence joins TRBV14 and TRBJ2-3, with D possibly TRBD2 on 7 matching bases. Germline V gene data show CDR1 as SGHDN and CDR2 as FVKESK. This CDR3 has 16 residues. The CDR3 here is CAGSYGGGGSTDTQYF. The CDR3 nucleotides read TGTGCCGGCAGCTACGGAGGCGGGGGCTCCACAGATACGCAGTATTTT.

This chain links TRBV9 with TRBJ2-1; D might be TRBD1 (5 bases). V lost 3 bases to trimming and J lost 4 bases, with 17 bases between them. The CDR3 has 16 amino acids. Per germline, CDR1 SGDLS and CDR2 YYNGEE. The DNA of the CDR3 is TGTGCCAGCAGCGGCTCTGAACAGGAGAATTACAATGAGCAGTTCTTC. Translating gives CASSGSEQENYNEQFF.

The V gene is TRBV7-3, the J gene TRBJ2-1; 8 nucleotides match TRBD1. V trimming: 1 base; J trimming: 9 bases; junction bases outside the gene matches: 11. Germline CDR1 reads SGHTA; CDR2 reads FQGTGA. This CDR3 contains 16 residues. The CDR3 DNA sequence: TGTGCCAGCAGCTTAAAAGCGACAGGGGTTCCTAGTGAGCAGTTCTTC. This codes for CASSLKATGVPSEQFF.

V and J are TRBV7-3 and TRBJ1-1, with TRBD1 matching over 10 bases. The trim removed 8 bases at V and 4 bases at J, leaving 4 bases unmatched. Looked up from germline, CDR1 is SGHTA and CDR2 is FQGTGA. The CDR3 runs 13 residues. CDR3 sequence reads: CASGTGVFTEAFF. The CDR3 DNA reads TGTGCCAGCGGGACAGGGGTATTCACTGAAGCTTTCTTT.

The rearrangement uses TRBV27 and TRBJ2-1, with 10 positions matching TRBD2. This CDR3 comprises 17 residues. Losses at the gene ends were 7 bases for V and 3 bases for J; bases not matched to a gene: 12. Germline V CDR1 and CDR2: MNHEY, SMNVEV (reference sequence). CDR3 in amino acids: CASNEASGSVYYNEQFF. DNA for the CDR3: TGTGCCAGCAATGAGGCTAGCGGGAGTGTTTACTACAATGAGCAGTTCTTC.

The chain carries TRBV20-1 and TRBJ2-3; weak D call: TRBD2 (5 bases). Trimming left V 3 bases short and J 5 bases short, with 12 bases between. Per the germline V gene, CDR1 is DFQATT and CDR2 is SNEGSKA (reference sequence). The CDR3 extends over 13 amino acids. CDR3 amino acids: CSASDWRIDTQYF. The CDR3 DNA reads as TGCAGTGCTAGTGACTGGAGGATAGATACGCAGTATTTT.

Note on this clonotype: At one boundary the junction diverges from the germline segment, which might be a read error. The chain uses TRBV7-3 and TRBJ2-1, with 8 positions matching TRBD1. Germline lookup yields CDR1 SGHTA and CDR2 FQGTGA. The CDR3 runs 15 residues. For the CDR3, the DNA is TGTGCCAGCAGCCTAAGACAGGGGTCTCCCAATGAGCAGTCCTTC. As protein: CASSLRQGSPNEQSF.

J is TRBJ1-5 and V is TRBV29-1, with TRBD1 matching over 8 bases. CDR1 and CDR2 (germline): SQVTM, ANQGSEA. The CDR3 extends over 15 amino acids. Germline trimming cut 7 bases from V and 3 bases from J; bases unmatched to any gene: 11. The CDR3 here is CSAAVGQDYNQPQHF. For the CDR3, the DNA is TGCAGCGCTGCGGTGGGACAGGATTACAATCAGCCCCAGCATTTT.

On this clonotype: A much bigger clone sits one base away, suggesting this may be a read error. The chain combines TRBV20-1 with TRBJ2-7, with D unclear. Germline V gene lookup returns CDR1 DFQATT and CDR2 SNEGSKA (reference sequence). CDR3 length: 11 residues. The CDR3 nucleotides read TGCAGTGCTGAGGACGGGTACGGGCAGTACTTC. Encoded protein: CSAEDGYGQYF.

This chain joins TRBV7-2 and TRBJ2-1; TRBD1 aligns across 10 bases. J was trimmed by 2 bases and V by 7 bases; bases with no gene match: 5. Germline CDR1 is SGHTA and CDR2 is FQGNSA. The CDR3 is 15 amino acids. CDR3 region: CASTRDRGTYNEQFF. CDR3 nucleotides: TGTGCCAGCACCCGGGACAGGGGAACCTACAATGAGCAGTTCTTC.

The chain carries TRBV5-6 and TRBJ2-3, with D tentatively TRBD2 (5 bases). Germline lookup yields CDR1 SGHDT and CDR2 YYEEEE. The CDR3 has 15 amino acids. With 3 bases removed from V and 2 bases from J, the gap between germline ends came to 13 bases. CDR3 amino acids: CASSSGVVFTDTQYF. DNA of the CDR3: TGTGCCAGCAGCTCCGGGGTGGTATTCACAGATACGCAGTATTTT.

The rearrangement links TRBV14 to TRBJ2-3; D remains unclear. The germline V gene has CDR1 SGHDN and CDR2 FVKESK. V shed 4 bases and J shed 3 bases, with 11 bases lying between them. The CDR3 runs to 14 residues. CDR3 protein: CASSPQVPTDTQYF. Written as DNA, the CDR3 is TGTGCCAGCAGCCCCCAAGTTCCAACAGATACGCAGTATTTT.

This clonotype has more than one count but fewer than ten. The rearrangement links TRBV6-1 to TRBJ1-1; TRBD1 might be the D (5 bases). The V end lost 8 bases, the J end lost 9 bases, and 13 bases lay between the germline ends. CDR1 is MNHNS and CDR2 is SASEGT in the germline V gene. This CDR3 is 11 amino acids long. The CDR3 DNA is TGTGCCAGCCCGGGGCGGGGGAAAGCTTTCTTT. Amino acid sequence: CASPGRGKAFF.

This chain links TRBV6-5 with TRBJ2-7; 9 bases are shared with TRBD1. This CDR3 is built from 12 residues. Germline V gene data show CDR1 as MNHEY and CDR2 as SVGAGI. The junction had 3 bases not matched to a gene; V was cut back by 8 bases and J by 4 bases. This chain's CDR3 is CASRDREYEQYF. CDR3 nucleotide sequence: TGTGCCAGCCGGGACAGGGAATACGAGCAGTACTTC.

The gene calls are TRBV4-1 and TRBJ2-2, with 9 bases identical to TRBD1. CDR3 length: 18 amino acids. Germline CDR1 and CDR2: MGHRA and YSYEKL. Trimming removed 3 bases from V and 0 bases from J; junction bases left unmatched: 8. In DNA form, the CDR3 reads TGCGCCAGCAGCCATCCCTCGGGGACAGGGTCGAACACCGGGGAGCTGTTTTTT. Its protein product is CASSHPSGTGSNTGELFF.

CDR3 residues: CASSGWTEAFF. DNA of the CDR3: TGCGCCAGCAGCGGGTGGACTGAAGCTTTCTTT. V is TRBV4-1 and J is TRBJ1-1, with D unclear. The germline CDR1 and CDR2 sequences are MGHRA and YSYEKL. V lost 5 bases to trimming and J lost 5 bases, with 6 bases between them. CDR3 length: 11 amino acids.

This clonotype turned up a few times. J is TRBJ1-1 and V is TRBV5-1; D is unresolved. V lost 0 bases, J lost 4 bases, and 13 bases lay in between. Germline V gives CDR1 SGHRS, CDR2 YFSETQ. The CDR3 runs 15 residues. Written as DNA, the CDR3 is TGCGCCAGCAGCTTGGATGGGTCTTCGGGCACTGAAGCTTTCTTT. Its translation: CASSLDGSSGTEAFF.

This clonotype has more than one count but fewer than ten. The chain employs TRBV4-2 and TRBJ1-2; 8 nucleotides match TRBD1. V gave up 0 bases and J gave up 4 bases; unmatched junction bases: 10. The CDR3 totals 17 residues. In germline, CDR1 is LGHNA, CDR2 YNFKEQ. The CDR3 sequence is CASSQDTPRGLTYGYTF. The CDR3 coding sequence is TGTGCCAGCAGCCAAGATACTCCCAGGGGGCTAACCTATGGCTACACCTTC.

The V and J genes are TRBV12-3 or TRBV12-4 and TRBJ1-1, with 7 bases fitting TRBD1. This CDR3 has 13 residues. V was clipped by 0 bases and J by 6 bases; unmatched bases: 1. CDR3 nucleotides: TGTGCCAGCAGTTTAGCAAGGGGGCCTGAAGCTTTCTTT. This encodes CASSLARGPEAFF.